The 11 T cell receptor beta chains presented below share a single source sample, sequenced in a study of response to subunit inactivated influenza vaccine. TCRdb reprocessed the RT-PCR reads via MiXCR and lists one record per CDR3 protein. This sample has around 470,000 distinct CDR3 sequences, with approximately 7.3% found just once. Sequencing used PBMCs from blood, obtained less than 30 months after vaccination. All receptors come from a man between 50 and 75 years old who received an inactivated influenza vaccine.

The rearrangement uses TRBV9 and TRBJ2-3, with a possible D match to TRBD2 (7 bases). Trimming shortened V by 0 bases and J by 4 bases, and 15 bases separated the two germline ends. The CDR3 sequence is 16 residues long. Germline CDR1 reads SGDLS; CDR2 reads YYNGEE. The CDR3 DNA reads TGTGCCAGCAGCGTAGATTCGGGGGGCATCTCAGATACGCAGTATTTT. This encodes CASSVDSGGISDTQYF.

This clonotype has a handful of counts. V is TRBV18 and J is TRBJ2-5; maybe TRBD1 (6 bases). Germline V gives CDR1 KGHSH, CDR2 LQKENI. Trimming took off 6 bases at V and 3 bases at J, with 20 bases between the two ends. There are 16 residues in the CDR3. The CDR3 sequence: CASSRFGGRTEETQYF. As DNA, the CDR3 is TGTGCCAGCTCCCGGTTTGGGGGCAGGACTGAAGAGACCCAGTACTTC.

The chain joins TRBV6-5 to TRBJ2-1, with 8 bases identical to TRBD1. V shed 0 bases and J 3 bases; nucleotides not matched to a gene: 4. The CDR3 is 16 residues long. Germline V gene lookup returns CDR1 MNHEY and CDR2 SVGAGI. CDR3 in DNA: TGTGCCAGCAGTTACTCAGCAGGGGGCTACTACAATGAGCAGTTCTTC. It yields the protein CASSYSAGGYYNEQFF.

V is TRBV6-2 or TRBV6-3 and J is TRBJ2-1; D may be TRBD2 (6 bases). V was pared by 0 bases and J by 6 bases, with 9 bases between. There are 14 residues in the CDR3. Germline CDR1 and CDR2: MNHEY and SVGEGT. DNA for the CDR3: TGTGCCAGCAGTTACTCGGGGGGATCCAATGAGCAGTTCTTC. It yields the protein CASSYSGGSNEQFF.

This clonotype was picked up a small number of times. V gene TRBV5-1 combines with J gene TRBJ1-2; 7 bases are shared with TRBD1. V was clipped by 5 bases and J by 4 bases; unmatched bases: 11. The CDR3 has 15 amino acids. Germline V gene lookup returns CDR1 SGHRS and CDR2 YFSETQ. DNA of the CDR3: TGCGCCAGCAGATCCTCGACAGGGTTTGGCTATGGCTACACCTTC. Its translation is CASRSSTGFGYGYTF.

In its sample, this clonotype was seen many times. V gene TRBV20-1 combines with J gene TRBJ2-1, with a possible D match to TRBD1 (6 bases). CDR1 DFQATT and CDR2 SNEGSKA come from the germline V gene (reference sequence). V dropped 3 bases and J dropped 0 bases, with 15 bases sitting between them. The CDR3 loop spans 16 amino acids. The CDR3 sequence is CSASTGTKPSYNEQFF. The CDR3 DNA is TGCAGTGCTAGTACCGGGACAAAACCCTCCTACAATGAGCAGTTCTTC.

In its sample, this clonotype was seen a few times. The rearrangement joins TRBV7-6 to TRBJ2-7, with D perhaps TRBD2 (6 bases). The CDR3 has 16 amino acids. The germline CDR1 and CDR2 sequences are SGHVS and FNYEAQ. V shed 0 bases and J shed 1 base, with 13 bases lying between them. For the CDR3, the DNA is TGTGCCAGCAGCTTAGCGGCTAGCGTTGAATCCTACGAGCAGTACTTC. It yields the protein CASSLAASVESYEQYF.

This clonotype appeared a few times. The V call is TRBV30, the J call TRBJ1-2, with 12 positions matching TRBD1. CDR3 size: 14 residues. V lost 5 bases and J lost 4; bases outside the gene matches: 5. Germline V gives CDR1 GTSNPN, CDR2 SVGIG (reference sequence). In nucleotides, the CDR3 is TGTGCCTGGGACCCGGGACAGGGGGCCTATGGCTACACCTTC. Its protein product is CAWDPGQGAYGYTF.

This clonotype appeared many times. The chain has TRBV20-1 and TRBJ2-1; TRBD2 matches at 13 bases. The CDR3 has 15 amino acids. The germline V gene has CDR1 DFQATT and CDR2 SNEGSKA (reference sequence). The junction had 4 bases not matched to a gene; V was cut back by 2 bases and J by 6 bases. CDR3 DNA sequence: TGCAGTGCTAGAAAAACTAGCGGGAGGGGCAATGAGCAGTTCTTC. Translated: CSARKTSGRGNEQFF.

This clonotype was detected only a few times. The chain employs TRBV20-1 and TRBJ2-7; no definite D call. This CDR3 is built from 14 residues. The V and J ends lost 6 bases and 1 base respectively, with 16 bases between them. Germline V gene sequence: CDR1 DFQATT, CDR2 SNEGSKA (reference sequence). CDR3: CSALVQPRSYEQYF. In nucleotides, the CDR3 is TGCAGTGCCCTGGTCCAACCGAGATCCTACGAGCAGTACTTC.

This clonotype turned up a few times. This chain connects TRBV7-2 to TRBJ1-1; D gene ambiguous. Trimming removed 3 bases from V and 4 bases from J, with 6 bases in between. This CDR3 is 12 amino acids long. The germline V gene has CDR1 SGHTA and CDR2 FQGNSA. As DNA, the CDR3 is TGTGCCAGCAGCTTTTACCGCACTGAAGCTTTCTTT. Residues: CASSFYRTEAFF.